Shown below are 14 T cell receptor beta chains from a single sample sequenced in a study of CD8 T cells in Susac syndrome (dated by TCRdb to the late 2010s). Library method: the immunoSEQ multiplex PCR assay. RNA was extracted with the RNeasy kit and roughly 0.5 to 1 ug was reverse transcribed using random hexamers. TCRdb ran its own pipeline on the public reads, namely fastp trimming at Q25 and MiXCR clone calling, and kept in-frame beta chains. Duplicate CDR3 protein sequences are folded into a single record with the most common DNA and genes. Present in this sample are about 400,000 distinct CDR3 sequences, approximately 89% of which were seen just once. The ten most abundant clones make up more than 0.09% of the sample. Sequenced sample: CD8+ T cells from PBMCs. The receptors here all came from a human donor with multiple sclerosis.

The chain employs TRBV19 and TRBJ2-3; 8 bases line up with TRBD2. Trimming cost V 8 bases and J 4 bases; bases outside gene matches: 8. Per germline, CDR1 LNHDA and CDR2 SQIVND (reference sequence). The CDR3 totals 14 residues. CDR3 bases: TGTGCCAGTGCGGGACTAGTGGGATCAGATACGCAGTATTTT. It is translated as CASAGLVGSDTQYF.

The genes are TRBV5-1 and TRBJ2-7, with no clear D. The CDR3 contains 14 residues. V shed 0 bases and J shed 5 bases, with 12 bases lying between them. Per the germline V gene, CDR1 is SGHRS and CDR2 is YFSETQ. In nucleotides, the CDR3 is TGCGCCAGCAGCTTGGAGTTTTATGGAGACGAGCAGTACTTC. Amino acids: CASSLEFYGDEQYF.

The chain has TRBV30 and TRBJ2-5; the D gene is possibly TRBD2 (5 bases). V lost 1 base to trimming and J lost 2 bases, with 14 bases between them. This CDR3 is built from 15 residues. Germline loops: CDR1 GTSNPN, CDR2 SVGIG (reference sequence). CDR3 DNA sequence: TGTGCCTGGAGTGAGGGTCCCGGACTGCAAGAGACCCAGTACTTC. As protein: CAWSEGPGLQETQYF.

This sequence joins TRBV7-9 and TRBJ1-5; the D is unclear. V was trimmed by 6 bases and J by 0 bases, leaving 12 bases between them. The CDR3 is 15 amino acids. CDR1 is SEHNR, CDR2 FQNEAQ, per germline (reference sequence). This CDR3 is CASSKGNYSNQPQHF. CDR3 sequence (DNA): TGTGCCAGCAGTAAAGGAAACTATAGCAATCAGCCCCAGCATTTT.

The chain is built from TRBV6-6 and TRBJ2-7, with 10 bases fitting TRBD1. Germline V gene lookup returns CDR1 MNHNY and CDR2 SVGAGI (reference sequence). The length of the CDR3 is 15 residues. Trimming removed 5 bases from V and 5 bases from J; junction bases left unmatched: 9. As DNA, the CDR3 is TGTGCCAGCAGTCTCCGGGACAGGGGTTTTGACGAGCAGTACTTC. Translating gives CASSLRDRGFDEQYF.

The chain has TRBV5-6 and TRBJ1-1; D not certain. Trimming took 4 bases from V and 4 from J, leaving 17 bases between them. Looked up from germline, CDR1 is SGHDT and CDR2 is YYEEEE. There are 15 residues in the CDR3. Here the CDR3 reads CASSPLPQGGTEAFF. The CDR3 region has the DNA TGTGCCAGCAGCCCTCTTCCCCAAGGCGGCACTGAAGCTTTCTTT. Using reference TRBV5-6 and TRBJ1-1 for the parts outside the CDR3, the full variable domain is DAGVTQSPTHLIKTRGQQVTLRCSPKSGHDTVSWYQQALGQGPQFIFQYYEEEERQRGNFPDRFSGHQFPNYSSELNVNALLLGDSALYLCASSPLPQGGTEAFFGQGTRLTVV.

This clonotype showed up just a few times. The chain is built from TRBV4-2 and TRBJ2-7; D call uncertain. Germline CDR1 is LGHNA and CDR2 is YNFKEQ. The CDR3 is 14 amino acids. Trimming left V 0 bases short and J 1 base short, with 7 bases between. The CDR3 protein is CASSQEGTSYEQYF. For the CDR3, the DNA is TGTGCCAGCAGCCAAGAGGGCACTTCCTACGAGCAGTACTTC.

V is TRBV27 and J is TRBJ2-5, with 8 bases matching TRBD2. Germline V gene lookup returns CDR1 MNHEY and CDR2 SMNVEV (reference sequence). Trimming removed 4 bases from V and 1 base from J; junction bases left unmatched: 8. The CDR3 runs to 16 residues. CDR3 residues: CASSSPFSGTQETQYF. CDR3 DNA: TGTGCCAGCAGTTCCCCGTTTAGCGGGACCCAAGAGACCCAGTACTTC.

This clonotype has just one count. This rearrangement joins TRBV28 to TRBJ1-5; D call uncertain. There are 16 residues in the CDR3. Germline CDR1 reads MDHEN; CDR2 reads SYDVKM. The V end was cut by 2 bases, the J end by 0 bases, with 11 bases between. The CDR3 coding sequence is TGTGCCAGCAGTTTAGGGCCCGTGTATAGCAATCAGCCCCAGCATTTT. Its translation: CASSLGPVYSNQPQHF.

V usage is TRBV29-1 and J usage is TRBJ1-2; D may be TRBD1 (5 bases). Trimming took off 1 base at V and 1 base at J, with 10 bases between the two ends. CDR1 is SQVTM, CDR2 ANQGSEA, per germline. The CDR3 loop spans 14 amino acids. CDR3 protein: CSVEGAGLNYGYTF. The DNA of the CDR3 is TGCAGCGTTGAAGGCGCAGGGCTTAACTATGGCTACACCTTC.

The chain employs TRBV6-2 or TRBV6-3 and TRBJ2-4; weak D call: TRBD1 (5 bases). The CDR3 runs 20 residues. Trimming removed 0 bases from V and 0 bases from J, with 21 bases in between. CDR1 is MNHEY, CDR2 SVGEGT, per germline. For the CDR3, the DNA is TGTGCCAGCAGTTACTCGAGTAATATTCAGGGCGACTTAGCCAAAAACATTCAGTACTTC. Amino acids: CASSYSSNIQGDLAKNIQYF.

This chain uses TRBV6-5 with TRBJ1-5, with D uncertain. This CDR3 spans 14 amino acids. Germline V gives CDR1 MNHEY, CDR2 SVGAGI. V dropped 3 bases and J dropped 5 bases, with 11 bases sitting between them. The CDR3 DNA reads TGTGCCAGCAGTTATAAGGGCAGGCATCAGCCCCAGCATTTT. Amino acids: CASSYKGRHQPQHF.

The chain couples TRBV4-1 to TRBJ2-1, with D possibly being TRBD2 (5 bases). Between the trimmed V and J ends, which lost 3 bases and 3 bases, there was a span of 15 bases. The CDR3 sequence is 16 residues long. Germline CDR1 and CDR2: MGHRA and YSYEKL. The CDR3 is CASSQAGMGNYNEQFF. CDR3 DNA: TGCGCCAGCAGCCAGGCCGGGATGGGGAACTACAATGAGCAGTTCTTC.

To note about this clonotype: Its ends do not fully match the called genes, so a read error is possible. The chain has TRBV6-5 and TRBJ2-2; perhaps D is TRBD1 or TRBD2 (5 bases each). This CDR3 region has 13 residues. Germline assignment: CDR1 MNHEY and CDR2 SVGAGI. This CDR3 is CASSYTGTGEPFF. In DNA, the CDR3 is TGTGCCAGCAGTTACACGGGGACCGGGGAGCCGTTTTTT.